The 7 T cell receptor beta chains in this list originate from one sample, sequenced in a study of blood T cell repertoires in COVID-19 (dated by TCRdb to 2018 to 2020). The receptor library was made with the immunoSEQ multiplex PCR assay. TCRdb retrieved this table from immuneACCESS and kept in-frame rearrangements only. Not all clones are present; in checked studies, unresolved V genes account for under half, and no reason is known for the remainder. The sample has some 460,000 clones on record, 75% to 90% of them singletons. About 0.7% of the sample comes from the top ten. The source material was PBMCs or T cells enriched from blood (not recorded which). These TCRs come from a woman younger than 30 who had recovered from COVID-19.

This clone was counted between two and nine times. V usage is TRBV6-1 and J usage is TRBJ1-1, with D possibly TRBD1 on 5 matching bases. Germline V gene sequence: CDR1 MNHNS, CDR2 SASEGT. The CDR3 length is 16 residues. V was cut by 1 base and J by 0 bases, with 12 bases left in between. CDR3 sequence (DNA): TGTGCCAGCAGTGAAGTAAGTAAGGGGATGAACACTGAAGCTTTCTTT. This encodes CASSEVSKGMNTEAFF.

The CDR3 DNA reads TGTGCCAGCAGCCAGGACAGGAATCTCTACAATGAGCAGTTCTTC. Protein product: CASSQDRNLYNEQFF. This chain connects TRBV7-2 to TRBJ2-1, with 7 bases fitting TRBD1. Germline trimming cut 5 bases from V and 3 bases from J; bases unmatched to any gene: 7. The CDR3 length is 15 residues. The germline CDR1 and CDR2 sequences are SGHTA and FQGNSA.

The chain joins TRBV11-3 to TRBJ2-3, with 9 bases matching TRBD2. The V gene's germline CDR1 is SGHNT and CDR2 YENEEA. This CDR3 region has 15 residues. V dropped 2 bases and J dropped 2; count of bases not matched to a gene: 2. CDR3 sequence (DNA): TGTGCCAGCAGCTTAAGCGGGGGGTCCACAGATACGCAGTATTTT. As protein: CASSLSGGSTDTQYF.

The chain links TRBV7-8 to TRBJ1-5, with 7 nucleotides matching TRBD1. The V and J ends lost 5 bases and 5 bases, in that order; junction bases with no gene match: 12. This CDR3 has 16 residues. The germline CDR1 and CDR2 sequences are SGHVS and FQNEAQ. Here the CDR3 DNA reads TGTGCCAGCAGCCCGGCATTTACGGGACAGTATCAGCCCCAGCATTTT. Protein: CASSPAFTGQYQPQHF.

This clone came up once. V and J are TRBV4-2 and TRBJ2-7; D is unclear. The germline V gene has CDR1 LGHNA and CDR2 YNFKEQ. V was cut by 4 bases and J by 3 bases, with 16 bases left in between. The CDR3 contains 15 residues. In DNA, the CDR3 is TGTGCCAGCAGCCCGATCGCAGGCAGCTACTACGAGCAGTACTTC. Protein: CASSPIAGSYYEQYF.

This rearrangement joins TRBV7-9 to TRBJ2-7, with 10 bases identical to TRBD2. The germline V gene has CDR1 SEHNR and CDR2 FQNEAQ (reference sequence). There are 15 residues in the CDR3. V was pared by 0 bases and J by 7 bases, with 6 bases of the junction left unmatched. Here the CDR3 reads CASSLAETSGAEQYF. The CDR3, as DNA: TGTGCCAGCAGCTTAGCGGAAACTAGCGGGGCTGAGCAGTACTTC.

The V and J genes are TRBV7-9 and TRBJ1-6; a possible D gene is TRBD1 (6 bases). Germline V gene data show CDR1 as SEHNR and CDR2 as FQNEAQ (reference sequence). The ends were cut back, 5 bases at V and 7 bases at J, with 15 bases in the middle. CDR3 length equals 15 residues. The CDR3 here is CASSPQGGDNSPLHF. For the CDR3, the DNA is TGTGCCAGCAGCCCTCAAGGGGGAGACAATTCACCCCTCCACTTT.